This T cell receptor (beta chain) was observed in a study of OX40 agonist ivuxolimab in advanced cancers. Profiling relied on immunoSEQ multiplex PCR, and the TCRdb table lists in-frame clones only, not all of them. Of around 50,000 clones listed, 75% to 85% are singletons. This CDR3 has 16 amino acids. V shed 8 bases, J shed 0 bases, and the junction held 7 bases outside the gene matches. Germline V lookup: CDR1 SNHLY, CDR2 FYNNEI. The specimen comprised CD4+ or CD8+ T cells sorted from blood, sampled in a trial of the OX40 agonist ivuxolimab. The chain combines TRBV2 with TRBJ1-1; TRBD1 agrees at 12 bases. The TCR sequence derives from an adult with an advanced solid tumor such as melanoma, head and neck, liver or kidney cancer. DNA of the CDR3: TGTGCCAGCTCAGCCGGGACAGGGGGCCTGAACACTGAAGCTTTCTTT. It specifies CASSAGTGGLNTEAFF.